This T cell receptor beta chain was sequenced in a study of T-cell memory formation after mild COVID-19. TCRdb reprocessed the 5' RACE reads via MiXCR and lists one record per CDR3 protein. Altogether about 110,000 distinct CDR3 sequences are present, 9.5% to 15% being singletons, with the ten largest covering roughly 27%. This clonotype appeared many times. V lost 5 bases to trimming and J lost 7 bases, with 9 bases between them. Germline V gene sequence: CDR1 SGHRS, CDR2 YFSETQ. The CDR3 has 12 amino acids. The chain links TRBV5-1 to TRBJ2-2; D not resolved. Sequencing was performed on PBMCs or a T cell subset sorted from them (not recorded which). The TCR originated in an adult woman who had mild COVID-19 (a few samples of this study predate the infection). Cell type and time point are not known. The CDR3: CASRDRNGELFF. CDR3 DNA sequence: TGCGCCAGCAGAGACCGGAACGGGGAGCTGTTTTTT.